This T cell receptor beta chain derives from a study of technical replicates of blood from a few donors. Germline V gene sequence: CDR1 KGHSY, CDR2 FQNENV. V shed 3 bases and J shed 7 bases, with 19 bases lying between them. The CDR3 length is 16 residues. TCRdb keeps only in-frame clones here, not all; method: immunoSEQ multiplex PCR. This sample has about 15,000 clones, with approximately 88% found just once. The TCR sequence derives from a human donor in good health. This chain uses TRBV16 with TRBJ1-5, with D possibly TRBD1 on 6 matching bases. The source material was PBMCs. The CDR3 DNA is TGTGCCAGCAGCCACTCACTGGACAGCCCGCGGCAGCCCCAGCATTTT. Its translation is CASSHSLDSPRQPQHF.